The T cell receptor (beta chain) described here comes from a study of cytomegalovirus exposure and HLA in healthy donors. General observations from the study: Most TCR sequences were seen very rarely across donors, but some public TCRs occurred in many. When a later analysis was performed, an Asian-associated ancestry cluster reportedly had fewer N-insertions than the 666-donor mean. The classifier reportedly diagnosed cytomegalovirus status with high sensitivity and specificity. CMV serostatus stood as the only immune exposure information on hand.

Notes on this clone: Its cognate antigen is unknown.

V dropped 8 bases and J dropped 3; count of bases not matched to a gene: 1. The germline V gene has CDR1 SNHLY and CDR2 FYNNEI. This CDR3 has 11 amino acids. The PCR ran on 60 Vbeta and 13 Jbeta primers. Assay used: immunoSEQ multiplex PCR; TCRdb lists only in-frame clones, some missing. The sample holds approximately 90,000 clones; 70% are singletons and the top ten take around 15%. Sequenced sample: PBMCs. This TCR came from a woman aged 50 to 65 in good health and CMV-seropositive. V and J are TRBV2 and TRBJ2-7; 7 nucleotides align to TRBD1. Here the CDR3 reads CASRDSYEQYF. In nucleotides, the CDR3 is TGTGCCAGCCGGGACAGCTACGAGCAGTACTTC.